This is a list of T cell receptor beta chains from one sample in a study of T cells after yellow fever vaccination. One entry per CDR3 protein results from TCRdb running MiXCR on the 5' RACE reads. The sample lists roughly 330,000 distinct CDR3 sequences, approximately 4.2% occurring once. The sample was PBMCs, taken 5 days after the yellow fever booster vaccination. The receptor set was obtained from a man younger than 35 who received the YFV17D yellow fever vaccine. Both conserved end residues are part of each CDR3. A D gene is named only where the DNA matches it firmly. The size field is filled for only some rows; it gives once, few, many or a size class.

j_gene	len	v_gene	d_gene	abundance	CDR3nt	CDR3aa
TRBJ1-4	17	TRBV5-1	NA	NA	TGCGCCAGCAGCCTCATCGGAGGTGGAAGAACTAATGAAAAACTGTTTTTT	CASSLIGGGRTNEKLFF
TRBJ1-4	11	TRBV4-1	NA	NA	TGCGCCAGCAGCTCCTCTGCGGAACTGTTTTTT	CASSSSAELFF
TRBJ1-1	12	TRBV7-9	NA	few	TGTGCCAGCAGCTTCGGAGTTAATGAAGTTTTCTTT	CASSFGVNEVFF
TRBJ2-1	17	TRBV6-1	TRBD2	NA	TGTGCCAGCAGTCATAGACTAGCGGGGGCCAAATACAATGAGCAGTTCTTC	CASSHRLAGAKYNEQFF
TRBJ1-6	15	TRBV6-5	NA	many	TGTGCCAGCAGTTATTTTCACTCCTATAATTCACCCCTCCACTTT	CASSYFHSYNSPLHF
TRBJ2-3	16	TRBV4-3	TRBD2	many	TGCGCCAGCAGCCACGGCCGGGGGGTGAGCACAGATACGCAGTATTTT	CASSHGRGVSTDTQYF
TRBJ2-3	13	TRBV5-4	NA	many	TGTGCCAGCACCCCGGGGCCCACAGATACGCAGTATTTT	CASTPGPTDTQYF
TRBJ2-5	14	TRBV5-1	NA	NA	TGCGCCAGCAGCGGGACCCCCTCGGAAGAGACCCAGTACTTC	CASSGTPSEETQYF
TRBJ2-1	13	TRBV29-1	TRBD2	NA	TGCAGCGTCGGACTAGCGGGGGGGGATGAGCAGTTCTTC	CSVGLAGGDEQFF
TRBJ1-2	13	TRBV6-6	TRBD1	few	TGTGCCATCCGAACAGGGGGTGATTATGGCTACACCTTC	CAIRTGGDYGYTF
TRBJ2-1	13	TRBV18	NA	many	TGTGCCAGCTCACCAAGGACATACAATGAGCAGTTCTTC	CASSPRTYNEQFF
TRBJ2-2	18	TRBV20-1	TRBD2	NA	TGCAGTGCTAGAGATGAAACTAGCGGGGGGGCCAGCACCGGGGAGCTGTTTTTT	CSARDETSGGASTGELFF
TRBJ1-4	16	TRBV20-1	NA	NA	TGCAGTGTGAGGGCGGGCAGGGAAAGAACTAATGAAAAACTGTTTTTT	CSVRAGRERTNEKLFF
TRBJ2-7	15	TRBV4-3	TRBD1	few	TGCGCCAGCAGCCAAGATGGGACAGGGAGCGACGAGCAGTACTTC	CASSQDGTGSDEQYF
TRBJ1-5	14	TRBV5-8	NA	NA	TGTGCCAGCAGCTTGGCTCAGCAGTATCAGCCCCAGCATTTT	CASSLAQQYQPQHF
TRBJ2-1	13	TRBV20-1	NA	NA	TGCAGTGCTAGAGACTTCAACTTGGAGGAGCAGTTCTTC	CSARDFNLEEQFF
TRBJ1-1	16	TRBV4-2	NA	NA	TGTGCCAGCAGCCAAGAAGGCACTCGACTAGCGGCTGAAGCTTTCTTT	CASSQEGTRLAAEAFF
TRBJ1-3	16	TRBV15	NA	many	TGTGCCACCAGCAGAGATACACTCCGCTCTGGAAACACCATATATTTT	CATSRDTLRSGNTIYF
TRBJ2-1	13	TRBV20-1	NA	many	TGCAGTGCTCGGGGGTCGGAGACCAATGAGCAGTTCTTC	CSARGSETNEQFF
TRBJ2-1	16	TRBV6-5	TRBD2	few	TGTGCCAGCAGTTACTCGAATTGGGGTAGCGGGGGAGAGCAGTTCTTC	CASSYSNWGSGGEQFF
TRBJ2-7	17	TRBV5-1	NA	NA	TGCGCCAGCAGCTTGGGGGTTACGGGGGATCCTCTTTACGAGCAGTACTTC	CASSLGVTGDPLYEQYF
TRBJ1-5	16	TRBV6-5	NA	many	TGTGCCAGCAGTTCTCAAGGGCAGGGGAGAAATCAGCCCCAGCATTTT	CASSSQGQGRNQPQHF
TRBJ1-5	15	TRBV24-1	NA	NA	TGTGCCACCAGTGATACCGGGACACTAAATCAGCCCCAGCATTTT	CATSDTGTLNQPQHF
TRBJ2-3	17	TRBV5-1	TRBD2	few	TGCGCCAGCAGCTGGGGACTAGCGGGGGGGAGCACAGATACGCAGTATTTT	CASSWGLAGGSTDTQYF
TRBJ1-4	16	TRBV5-1	NA	few	TGCGCCAGCAGCAGCACCGGGGAAACTTATAATGAAAAACTGTTTTTT	CASSSTGETYNEKLFF
TRBJ2-1	17	TRBV28	NA	few	TGTGCCAGCAGTTTATCTGGGGGGACCATAGACTACAATGAGCAGTTCTTC	CASSLSGGTIDYNEQFF
TRBJ2-5	14	TRBV7-8	NA	few	TGTGCCAGCAGCTTATTTGGCCCCGCAGAGACCCAGTACTTC	CASSLFGPAETQYF
TRBJ2-5	14	TRBV5-4	NA	many	TGTGCCAGCAGAGATGGGACAAATCAAGAGACCCAGTACTTC	CASRDGTNQETQYF
TRBJ2-1	14	TRBV2	NA	few	TGTGCCAGCAGCCCCCGGGCCCCTTCTAATGAGCAGTTCTTC	CASSPRAPSNEQFF
TRBJ1-3	17	TRBV5-1	NA	few	TGCGCCAGCAGCTTGTTTGGGACGGTCTTCTCTGGAAACACCATATATTTT	CASSLFGTVFSGNTIYF
TRBJ2-5	16	TRBV5-1	TRBD1	NA	TGCGCCAGCAGCTTGGTGGGGACAGGCGCCCGAGAGACCCAGTACTTC	CASSLVGTGARETQYF
TRBJ2-1	17	TRBV11-2	TRBD2	few	TGTGCCAGCAGCCCTCGCCTCTCTAGCGGGGGGGAAAATGAGCAGTTCTTC	CASSPRLSSGGENEQFF
TRBJ1-2	15	TRBV27	TRBD1	many	TGTGCCAGCAGTCACCGACAGGGTGCTAACTATGGCTACACCTTC	CASSHRQGANYGYTF
TRBJ2-1	15	TRBV20-1	NA	few	TGCAGTGCTACCCATAGTTGGCGTCAGGAGAATGAGCAGTTCTTC	CSATHSWRQENEQFF
TRBJ2-5	14	TRBV28	NA	many	TGTGCCAGCAGTCTTGCAGGGGTGGGGGAGACCCAGTACTTC	CASSLAGVGETQYF
TRBJ2-3	14	TRBV4-3	NA	few	TGCGCCAGCAGCCAAGACGAGTTAACAGATACGCAGTATTTT	CASSQDELTDTQYF
TRBJ2-5	12	TRBV7-9	NA	many	TGTGCCAGCAGCCCCAGAACGGGGGCCCAGTACTTC	CASSPRTGAQYF
TRBJ2-3	15	TRBV7-7	NA	NA	TGTGCTAGCAGCTCTTCGAGTGTCCCCGCAGATACGCAGTATTTT	CASSSSSVPADTQYF
TRBJ1-4	20	TRBV12-2	NA	few	TGTGCAAGTCGCCTGATATTTCGTAGGGGACAAGGACTAACTAATGAAAAACTGTTTTTT	CASRLIFRRGQGLTNEKLFF
TRBJ2-5	14	TRBV24-1	NA	NA	TGTGCCACCAGTGATCGGCTCCTTACAGAGACCCAGTACTTC	CATSDRLLTETQYF
TRBJ2-1	17	TRBV3-1	TRBD2	many	TGTGCCAGCAGCCAAGATGAGCTAGCGGGGGGGCTGGATGAGCAGTTCTTC	CASSQDELAGGLDEQFF
TRBJ2-3	15	TRBV24-1	NA	NA	TGTGCCATCGGACCTAGCTTCGGTGCCACAGATACGCAGTATTTT	CAIGPSFGATDTQYF
TRBJ2-3	14	TRBV10-3	TRBD2	many	TGTGCCACCCGGGGTAGCGGGAGCACAGATACGCAGTATTTT	CATRGSGSTDTQYF
TRBJ2-7	13	TRBV29-1	NA	NA	TGCAGCGTCGGACAAAGGAGAGGGAACGAGCAGTACTTC	CSVGQRRGNEQYF
TRBJ1-2	14	TRBV12-3/TRBV12-4	NA	NA	TGTGCCAGCACCCGGGGGGGATCTAACTATGGCTACACCTTC	CASTRGGSNYGYTF
TRBJ2-5	13	TRBV7-6	NA	NA	TGTGCCAGCAGCTTGCGACTCCGTGATAACCAGTACTTC	CASSLRLRDNQYF
TRBJ2-2	14	TRBV12-3/TRBV12-4	TRBD1	many	TGTGCCAGCACCTTTGACAGGGCCCGCAGGGAGCTGTTTTTT	CASTFDRARRELFF
TRBJ2-1	16	TRBV27	TRBD2	many	TGTGCCAGCAGTTATCGGGGACTAGCGGGGGGAAATGAGCAGTTCTTC	CASSYRGLAGGNEQFF
TRBJ2-7	14	TRBV27	TRBD1	many	TGTGCCAGCAGTCAAAGGGACAGACTCTACGAGCAGTACTTC	CASSQRDRLYEQYF
TRBJ2-7	16	TRBV4-1	NA	many	TGCGCCAGCAGCCCACATGGGTGGGTAACATCCTACGAGCAGTACTTC	CASSPHGWVTSYEQYF
TRBJ2-2	14	TRBV5-1	NA	medium-sized	TGCGCCAGCAGCTCCCCCACAAACACCGGGGAGCTGTTTTTT	CASSSPTNTGELFF